Below, 12 T cell receptor beta chains from the same sample are listed, as sequenced in a study of T cells in Graves' hyperthyroidism and ophthalmopathy. From RNA transcripts, TCR beta CDR3 regions were amplified. The primer set for the first-round RT-PCR of the TCR CDR3 was HTBI. Each CDR3 protein is one row after TCRdb ran MiXCR on the multiplex PCR reads. The table lists under 550,000 distinct CDR3 sequences, roughly an eighth of them singletons. Specimen: blood. Receptor source: a woman between 18 and 29 years old with Graves' hyperthyroidism.

This clonotype was detected once. The DNA for the CDR3 is TGTGCCACCAGTGATTTGCCTGCTCTTGGGAGTCTCACAGATACGCAGTATTTT. It translates to CATSDLPALGSLTDTQYF. This chain joins TRBV24-1 and TRBJ2-3; the D gene is possibly TRBD2 (5 bases). V dropped 0 bases and J dropped 2 bases, with 17 bases sitting between them. Germline V gene lookup returns CDR1 KGHDR and CDR2 SFDVKD. The CDR3 runs 18 residues.

There are many counts of this clonotype. This chain joins TRBV7-9 and TRBJ2-5; TRBD1 might be the D (6 bases). Trimming removed 3 bases at V and 0 bases at J, with 8 bases between. Germline V gene data show CDR1 as SEHNR and CDR2 as FQNEAQ (reference sequence). This CDR3 is built from 14 residues. CDR3 sequence: CASSFQGNQETQYF. The CDR3 nucleotides read TGTGCCAGCAGCTTCCAGGGGAACCAAGAGACCCAGTACTTC.

This clonotype was picked up many times. This chain connects TRBV28 to TRBJ2-1; D is unclear. Germline V gene data show CDR1 as MDHEN and CDR2 as SYDVKM. V gave up 5 bases and J gave up 8 bases, with 13 bases separating them. The CDR3 totals 13 residues. The CDR3 bases are TGTGCCAGCAGTCCCCCCAGTGGCGATGAGCAGTTCTTC. Translated: CASSPPSGDEQFF.

V usage is TRBV28 and J usage is TRBJ1-1; no reliable D call. Germline CDR1 is MDHEN and CDR2 is SYDVKM. The CDR3 runs 16 residues. V was shortened by 5 bases and J by 1 base, with 17 bases between the two germline ends. This chain's CDR3 is CASSALSSGANTEAFF. CDR3 DNA: TGTGCCAGCAGTGCCTTGTCTAGCGGCGCGAACACTGAAGCTTTCTTT.

In its sample, this clonotype was seen a few times. V is TRBV7-9 and J is TRBJ2-5; 12 bases align to TRBD1. The CDR3 totals 15 residues. V gave up 6 bases and J gave up 5 bases; unmatched junction bases: 7. Germline V gives CDR1 SEHNR, CDR2 FQNEAQ (reference sequence). Here the CDR3 reads CASRRDRGRGETQYF. The CDR3 bases are TGTGCCAGCAGACGGGACAGGGGGCGCGGTGAGACCCAGTACTTC.

This clonotype was seen at least ten times. This rearrangement joins TRBV29-1 to TRBJ1-2; 9 bases map to TRBD1. V trimming: 5 bases; J trimming: 6 bases; junction bases outside the gene matches: 10. The CDR3 extends over 14 amino acids. Germline CDR1 and CDR2: SQVTM and ANQGSEA. CDR3 coding DNA: TGCAGCGTTCGCCCCGGGACAGGGAGAGATGGCTACACCTTC. This codes for CSVRPGTGRDGYTF.

This clonotype was found many times. This rearrangement joins TRBV5-1 to TRBJ2-3; TRBD2 is a possible D gene (6 bases). The length of the CDR3 is 14 residues. V was cut by 6 bases and J by 3 bases, with 14 bases left in between. In germline, CDR1 is SGHRS, CDR2 YFSETQ. Written as DNA, the CDR3 is TGCGCCAGCAACATTGGGCGGGAAACAGATACGCAGTATTTT. Its translation is CASNIGRETDTQYF.

This clonotype turned up a few times. The genes are TRBV10-1 and TRBJ2-1, with TRBD2 matching 7 bases. The CDR3 spans 17 residues. Germline V lookup: CDR1 WNHNN, CDR2 SYGVQD (reference sequence). With V trimmed by 5 bases and J by 0 bases, 10 bases remained unmatched. The CDR3 coding sequence is TGCGCCAGCAGTCGCAACTTACTAGCGTTCTCCTACAATGAGCAGTTCTTC. This gives the protein CASSRNLLAFSYNEQFF.

This clonotype turned up a few times. V and J are TRBV30 and TRBJ1-4; weak D call: TRBD1 (5 bases). The CDR3 loop spans 13 amino acids. Trimming left V 5 bases short and J 9 bases short, with 16 bases between. Germline V gene data show CDR1 as GTSNPN and CDR2 as SVGIG (reference sequence). CDR3: CAWGTGLRQKLFF. In nucleotides, the CDR3 is TGTGCCTGGGGCACGGGGCTACGTCAAAAACTGTTTTTT. The full variable domain, with the rest looked up from reference TRBV30 and TRBJ1-4, is SQTIHQWPATLVQPVGSPLSLECTVEGTSNPNLYWYRQAAGRGLQLLFYSVGIGQISSEVPQNLSASRPQDRQFILSSKKLLLSDSGFYLCAWGTGLRQKLFFGSGTQLSVL.

This clonotype was counted ten times or more. The CDR3 spells CASSSIPNSNQPQHF. CDR3 DNA sequence: TGTGCCAGCAGTTCCATCCCAAATAGCAATCAGCCCCAGCATTTT. The V and J genes are TRBV27 and TRBJ1-5; D uncertain. This CDR3 is built from 15 residues. Germline V gives CDR1 MNHEY, CDR2 SMNVEV (reference sequence). With 4 bases removed from V and 0 bases from J, the gap between germline ends came to 10 bases.

Many counts were recorded for this clonotype. The chain couples TRBV28 to TRBJ1-1; D gene ambiguous. Between the trimmed V and J ends, which lost 5 bases and 0 bases, there was a span of 10 bases. The CDR3 covers 14 residues. The germline V gene encodes CDR1 MDHEN and CDR2 SYDVKM. CDR3 in DNA: TGTGCCAGCAGTCCCTGGCTATTGAACACTGAAGCTTTCTTT. The encoded protein is CASSPWLLNTEAFF.

This clonotype was detected only a few times. The chain is built from TRBV2 and TRBJ2-3; TRBD2 matches at 9 bases. The CDR3 is 20 residues long. Germline V gives CDR1 SNHLY, CDR2 FYNNEI. The V segment lost 6 bases and the J segment 5 bases; nucleotides outside the gene matches: 24. CDR3 DNA sequence: TGTGCCAGCAGGGGGACAGTCCAGGCTAGCGGGACACCCCCTGTAGATACGCAGTATTTT. This gives the protein CASRGTVQASGTPPVDTQYF.